This entry describes one TCR beta chain. This entry comes from a study of OX40 agonist ivuxolimab in advanced cancers. Study overall: In this trial design, patients received ivuxolimab intravenously at 0.01 to 10 mg/kg every 2 weeks. Prior therapy, whether anti-PD-1, anti-PD-L1 or anti-CTLA-4, was allowed, and 40% had some.

This table comes from immunoSEQ multiplex PCR, and its TCRdb copy is limited to in-frame clones, with some not included. The sample gives tens of thousands of clones, 85% of which show up once; around 3% is in the top ten. J gave up 5 bases and V 4 bases, and 4 bases lay outside the gene matches. Germline V gene lookup returns CDR1 SNHLY and CDR2 FYNNEI. CDR3 size: 15 residues. Sample: CD4+ or CD8+ T cells sorted from blood, taken in a trial of the OX40 agonist ivuxolimab. The chain uses TRBV2 and TRBJ2-5, with 13 nucleotides matching TRBD2. This receptor was identified in an adult with an advanced solid tumor such as melanoma, head and neck, liver or kidney cancer. The DNA for the CDR3 is TGTGCCAGCAGTGGACTAGCGGGGGGAGGGGAGACCCAGTACTTC. Protein sequence: CASSGLAGGGETQYF.